This TCR beta chain emerged from a study of blood T cells in healthy people across ages (dated by TCRdb to between 2015 and 2017). For the study in its entirety: In model experiments, template switching captured roughly one uniquely barcoded TCR beta cDNA molecule for every two T cells. The study measured age-related changes in TCR beta repertoire diversity using deep sequencing normalized with unique cDNA molecular identifiers. The donors were split into four age groups: young (average 16 years), middle-aged (roughly 39), aged (over 55) and long-lived (under 85). For two donors (one aged 18 to 30 and one aged 80 or older), the study analyzed two additional independent replicas of 1 million unique cDNA reads from the same blood draw. The research as a whole found: Compared with the aged group, more naive CD4+ T cells, fewer expanded clones and increased TCR diversity were shown by the long-lived group, suggesting age selection. Because donor CMV infection status was unknown, age-related changes in expanded clonotypes were potentially confounded. There was a strong correlation between observed TCR beta diversity and the percentage of naive T cells measured by flow cytometry. Estimates of total diversity from one million sequenced T cells were regarded as lower bounds and underestimates. Observed TCR beta diversity per million T cells fell roughly linearly with age, and a significant reduction was already apparent by age about 36. Conclusive comparison of naive and antigen-experienced compartments was prevented by the profiling of bulk unsorted PBMCs.

The 39 donors, aged roughly 6 to 100 years, were systemically healthy Caucasian individuals from Russia. Approximately 9 milliliters of peripheral blood were collected from each donor into EDTA-treated Vacutainer tubes. Ficoll-Paque density-gradient centrifugation was used to isolate PBMCs, with at least 6 million per sample. Trizol reagent was used to extract total RNA from PBMCs, with at least 5 micrograms per sample. The percentages of naive CD45RAhigh/CD27high T cells were determined by flow cytometry on a PBMC aliquot from every donor. Libraries came from 5' RACE. Sequencing was performed on an Illumina HiSeq 2500. A second PCR of about 6 to 11 cycles was run with a J-beta primer mix and a sample-barcoded 5' primer. Each TCR beta cDNA molecule received a unique molecular identifier from a template-switch 5' adaptor carrying 12 random nucleotides. Each sample yielded at least 2.5 million CDR3-containing paired-end reads. The Mint cDNA synthesis kit, primed by a TRBC-specific oligonucleotide, was used to synthesize first-strand cDNA from all RNA. All cDNA was treated with uracil-DNA glycosylase and then went through a first 18-cycle PCR with the universal primers M1SS and BC2_uni_R. In the source study's methods: For normalization, 1 million high-quality reads were randomly selected from each sample, with every read carrying a distinct molecular identifier. Instead of being binned into consensus sequences, reads with shared molecular identifiers were discarded. MiTCR, set to a Q25 quality threshold and the strictest error-elimination algorithm, was used for CDR3 identification, clonotype clustering and error correction. A nonparametric unseen species model using Euler transformation provided a lower-bound estimate of total TCR beta diversity. The public reads were reprocessed in TCRdb via fastp at Q25 and MiXCR, keeping in-frame beta chains. Records with the same CDR3 protein are collapsed into one entry carrying the most frequent genes and DNA. The V and J calls and clone size are TCRdb's, not the authors'. Here the sample has around 800,000 distinct CDR3 sequences; roughly 24% occur a single time. Of the sample, 3% is held by the ten largest clones.

Points on this clonotype: Its antigen target is currently unknown. No much larger clone exists at a distance of one base, and base qualities are not known.

V lost 2 bases and J lost 3 bases; the stretch between them is 11 bases long. The germline V gene encodes CDR1 MNHEY and CDR2 SVGAGI. The CDR3 numbers 14 residues from cysteine through phenylalanine. The sequence is cut down to CDR3 DNA, 42 bases in frame from base 1. The same sample was also studied in work on T cells of mothers and their children. The second paper states: Nine systemically healthy Caucasian individuals, comprising three mothers and their six children, were included as donors. cDNA synthesis consumed the entire amount of extracted RNA, loaded at approximately 1.6 ug RNA in each 15 ul reaction. Sample barcodes and 2-4 random nucleotides were added via the M1S primer in the second PCR. Each mother yielded over 8.5 million TCR beta CDR3 reads and each child about 3 million reads. Thymic selection shapes the output of TCR recombination in a similar way in related and unrelated pairs, and inherited differences have a minor effect. Normalized repertoire overlap in related mother-child pairs was always slightly higher than in unrelated mother-child pairs, but the difference was never significant. No persistent microchimeric T cell clones were found, with a detection sensitivity of 75 to 100 clones per million clonotypes. Deep NGS was used in the study to compare the TCR beta repertoires of mothers and children and to look for features that separate related mother-child pairs from unrelated individuals. On average, the children were approximately 11 +/- 4 years old, while the mothers were about 38 +/- 4 years old. After adapter ligation was performed with NEBNext reagents, the libraries were sequenced on an Illumina HiSeq 2000 with 100+100 nt paired-end reads. To avoid cross-contamination, the mother libraries and the child libraries were prepared a month apart and sequenced in separate runs. For each donor, between about 450,000 and 2,300,000 distinct TCR beta clonotypes were identified. Naive TCR beta clonotypes were estimated from low-frequency clonotypes matched to each donor's FACS-determined naive share, without sorting.

Input material: blood. The chain links TRBV6-5 with TRBJ2-7; no confident D gene assignment can be made. The sequence derives from a boy between 10 and 17 years old in good health. The bases are TGTGCCAGCAGTTACGCGGCAGGCGTCTACGAGCAGTACTTC. Protein translation: CASSYAAGVYEQYF.